Listed here are 16 T cell receptor beta chains from one sample, sequenced in a study of shared clonotypes between healthy human individuals (dated by TCRdb to 2018 to 2021). Library preparation used the immunoSEQ multiplex PCR assay. In its TCRdb copy, this immuneACCESS table keeps in-frame sequences only and misses some clones. Where compared with another copy, unresolved V genes explain less than half of these, and the others have no known cause. This sample comprises 1 million to 1.2 million clones, around 77% of them detected only once. The ten largest clones take up 0.7% to 0.95% of the sample. The sample was memory CD4+ T cells from PBMCs. What this sample's cell subset or site label stands for: CD45RA-negative fraction. These receptors came from a man aged 18 to 29 in good health. Some clones in this sample may be carry-over from other donors' samples.

This chain connects TRBV6-1 to TRBJ2-5, with TRBD1 matching 11 bases. CDR1 is MNHNS, CDR2 SASEGT, per germline. Trimming at V came to 2 bases and at J to 5 bases, leaving 7 bases not matched to a gene. The CDR3 consists of 16 residues. The chain's CDR3 is CASSELGTGGWETQYF. CDR3 in DNA: TGTGCCAGCAGTGAATTAGGGACAGGGGGTTGGGAGACCCAGTACTTC.

The chain employs TRBV6-1 and TRBJ1-5, with D perhaps TRBD1 (5 bases). The CDR3 covers 14 residues. Per the germline V gene, CDR1 is MNHNS and CDR2 is SASEGT. Trimming shortened V by 2 bases and J by 5 bases, and 10 bases separated the two germline ends. The CDR3 here is CASSEQMGHQPQHF. CDR3 DNA: TGTGCCAGCAGTGAACAAATGGGGCATCAGCCCCAGCATTTT.

The chain combines TRBV7-3 with TRBJ2-6; the D gene is possibly TRBD1 (7 bases). The V gene's germline CDR1 is SGHTA and CDR2 FQGTGA. CDR3 length: 17 residues. Deletions cut 5 bases from V and 2 bases from J, with 16 bases between. Here the CDR3 DNA reads TGTGCCAGCAGCCGCCAGGGGGGCGGGCCTGGGGCCAACGTCCTGACTTTC. This sequence encodes CASSRQGGGPGANVLTF.

This chain joins TRBV7-9 and TRBJ1-1; no clear D. V was cut by 2 bases and J by 8 bases, with 12 bases left in between. The germline CDR1 and CDR2 sequences are SEHNR and FQNEAQ (reference sequence). This CDR3 has 13 amino acids. CDR3 amino acids: CASSLYARSEAFF. CDR3 DNA: TGTGCCAGCAGCTTATATGCGCGATCGGAAGCTTTCTTT.

The chain links TRBV10-3 to TRBJ2-7, with TRBD2 identical over 7 bases. Trimming took 6 bases from V and 3 from J; bases not matched to a gene: 5. The CDR3 is 13 residues long. Germline V gene sequence: CDR1 ENHRY, CDR2 SYGVKD. CDR3 in DNA: TGTGCCATCAGGTGGGACTACTACTACGAGCAGTACTTC. Protein sequence: CAIRWDYYYEQYF.

The chain couples TRBV5-4 to TRBJ2-7; 10 positions agree with TRBD1. Germline V lookup: CDR1 SGHNT, CDR2 YYREEE (reference sequence). The CDR3 has 15 residues. The trim removed 4 bases at V and 0 bases at J, leaving 4 bases unmatched. CDR3 amino acids: CASSETGGLSYEQYF. The CDR3 DNA sequence: TGTGCCAGCAGCGAGACAGGGGGCCTCTCCTACGAGCAGTACTTC.

V gene TRBV30 combines with J gene TRBJ2-1, with 13 bases identical to TRBD2. This CDR3 comprises 14 residues. Germline CDR1 is GTSNPN and CDR2 is SVGIG (reference sequence). V dropped 8 bases and J dropped 6; count of bases not matched to a gene: 7. Here the CDR3 DNA reads TGTGCCGTTGAAAGACTAGCGGGAGGCAATGAGCAGTTCTTC. As protein: CAVERLAGGNEQFF. The entire variable domain, with the rest obtained from reference TRBV30 and TRBJ2-1, is as follows: SQTIHQWPATLVQPVGSPLSLECTVEGTSNPNLYWYRQAAGRGLQLLFYSVGIGQISSEVPQNLSASRPQDRQFILSSKKLLLSDSGFYLCAVERLAGGNEQFFGPGTRLTVL.

CDR3 region: CASSPRHSRWQETQYF. The CDR3 bases are TGTGCCAGCAGCCCCAGACATTCACGGTGGCAAGAGACCCAGTACTTC. The chain employs TRBV7-6 and TRBJ2-5; D not certain. Germline V gene data show CDR1 as SGHVS and CDR2 as FNYEAQ. Between the trimmed V and J ends, which lost 5 bases and 2 bases, there was a span of 18 bases. The CDR3 extends over 16 amino acids. Combining the CDR3 with reference TRBV7-6 and TRBJ2-5 gives the whole variable domain GAGVSQSPRYKVTKRGQDVALRCDPISGHVSLYWYRQALGQGPEFLTYFNYEAQQDKSGLPNDRFSAERPEGSISTLTIQRTEQRDSAMYRCASSPRHSRWQETQYFGPGTRLLVL.

Worth noting for this clone: One end of the junction varies from germline; a read error may be responsible. The rearrangement links TRBV7-3 to TRBJ2-7; possibly TRBD1 for D (6 bases). Germline lookup yields CDR1 SGHTA and CDR2 FQGTGA. The CDR3 loop spans 18 amino acids. Here the CDR3 DNA reads TGTGCCAGCAGCTTAAACGCCTCTAGGGGGAAAGGCTCCCACGAGCAGTACTTC. Translation gives CASSLNASRGKGSHEQYF.

This chain uses TRBV11-3 with TRBJ2-7; 7 positions agree with TRBD1. The CDR3 spans 16 residues. The V gene end was trimmed by 5 bases and the J gene end by 3 bases; junction bases not matched to a gene: 13. The germline V gene encodes CDR1 SGHNT and CDR2 YENEEA. CDR3 bases: TGTGCCAGCAGCCCACATTTGGCAGGGGGTCTCTACGAGCAGTACTTC. Translated: CASSPHLAGGLYEQYF.

The gene calls are TRBV6-5 and TRBJ2-7; possibly TRBD1 for D (5 bases). Germline-derived CDR1 and CDR2 are MNHEY and SVGAGI. V gave up 8 bases and J gave up 2 bases, with 13 bases separating them. This CDR3 spans 13 amino acids. CDR3 nucleotide sequence: TGTGCCAGCTCTAAGGACATTACCTACGAGCAGTACTTC. Residues: CASSKDITYEQYF.

The genes are TRBV4-3 and TRBJ2-6; D is possibly TRBD2 (6 bases). The CDR3 length is 16 residues. V dropped 0 bases and J dropped 4 bases, with 10 bases sitting between them. The germline CDR1 and CDR2 sequences are LGHNA and YSLEER. The CDR3 DNA follows: TGCGCCAGCAGCCAAGAAGGAGGGGCCGGGGCCAACGTCCTGACTTTC. Its translation: CASSQEGGAGANVLTF.

This sequence joins TRBV15 and TRBJ2-2, with TRBD2 matching over 13 bases. There are 17 residues in the CDR3. The germline V gene encodes CDR1 LNHNV and CDR2 YYDKDF (reference sequence). J lost 3 bases, V lost 4 bases, and 5 bases had no gene match. CDR3 DNA sequence: TGTGCCACCAGCACGGGACTAGCGGGATGGGACACCGGGGAGCTGTTTTTT. Its translation: CATSTGLAGWDTGELFF.

This clone was detected a few times. A much larger clone differs by one base, so this may be a read error. This chain links TRBV30 with TRBJ1-2; unclear D gene. The germline V gene encodes CDR1 GTSNPN and CDR2 SVGIG (reference sequence). The CDR3 loop spans 13 amino acids. CDR3 nucleotides: TGTGCCTGGAGTCTTACCGCAACACTTGGCCACACCTTC. Translation: CAWSLTATLGHTF.

J is TRBJ2-7 and V is TRBV7-6; 9 bases fit TRBD1. The V segment lost 5 bases and the J segment 4 bases; nucleotides outside the gene matches: 6. The germline CDR1 and CDR2 sequences are SGHVS and FNYEAQ. CDR3 size: 14 residues. The CDR3 nucleotides read TGTGCCAGCAGCCTAGGACAGGGGTTATACGAGCAGTACTTC. Encoded protein: CASSLGQGLYEQYF.

V is TRBV9 and J is TRBJ2-2; TRBD2 agrees at 9 bases. The CDR3 totals 17 residues. Germline CDR1 reads SGDLS; CDR2 reads YYNGEE. Trimming at V came to 0 bases and at J to 3 bases, leaving 6 bases not matched to a gene. The CDR3 nucleotides read TGTGCCAGCAGCGTAGTCGCGGGAGGGCCCGACACCGGGGAGCTGTTTTTT. It yields the protein CASSVVAGGPDTGELFF.